This T cell receptor (beta chain) was sequenced during a study of T cell responses to AZD1222 COVID-19 vaccine. V dropped 5 bases and J dropped 5; count of bases not matched to a gene: 5. The germline V gene encodes CDR1 SEHNR and CDR2 FQNEAQ (reference sequence). This CDR3 spans 13 amino acids. The repertoire was sequenced with immunoSEQ multiplex PCR; TCRdb's copy has only in-frame clones and lacks some. The data include about 140,000 clones; the top ten clones carry about 2.3%. About this clone: What it binds is unknown.

Study-wide points: The study identified only five or six AZD1222 recipients as seropositive at baseline. A reported finding is that nearly half of spike-specific TCRs target unmutated variant regions. The repertoires were collected only after the peak T cell response.

This chain links TRBV7-9 with TRBJ2-7, with TRBD1 matching over 8 bases. Input material: peripheral blood. This clonotype originated in an adult in good health. The CDR3: CASSMDRAHEQYF. The CDR3 region has the DNA TGTGCCAGCAGCATGGACAGGGCCCACGAGCAGTACTTC.